Listed below are T cell receptor beta chains from one sample, sequenced in a study of radiotherapy plus CTLA-4 blockade in lung cancer. Profiling relied on immunoSEQ multiplex PCR, and the TCRdb table lists in-frame clones only, not all of them. The data contain around 80,000 clones, 83% of them seen just once; the ten biggest clones take up around 0.76%. The sequences come from peripheral blood, collected from a patient treated with radiotherapy plus ipilimumab. These TCRs come from a human donor with non-small cell lung cancer who had stable disease on radiotherapy plus ipilimumab. CDR3s include the opening cysteine and the closing phenylalanine or tryptophan. D genes are given only for firm matches. Rows may omit the clone size; those that give it use once, few, many or a size class.

v_gene,j_gene,d_gene,abundance,CDR3nt,CDR3aa
TRBV28,TRBJ1-2,NA,NA,TGTGCCAGCAGTTTAGGAGGGGTCTATGGCTACACCTTC,CASSLGGVYGYTF
TRBV5-1,TRBJ2-3,NA,NA,TGCGCCAGCGGCGCACTTTTAACAGATACGCAGTATTTT,CASGALLTDTQYF
TRBV7-2,TRBJ2-5,TRBD1,NA,TGTGCCAGCAGCTCTTTCGGACAGGGGGAGACCCAGTACTTC,CASSSFGQGETQYF
TRBV9,TRBJ2-2,NA,NA,TGTGCCAGCAGCGTAGTTGGACGGTCGAACACCGGGGAGCTGTTTTTT,CASSVVGRSNTGELFF
TRBV5-1,TRBJ2-5,TRBD2,NA,TGCGCCAGCAGCGGGGGGCCCCAGCGGGGGACCCAAGAGACCCAGTACTTC,CASSGGPQRGTQETQYF
TRBV6-5,TRBJ1-2,NA,NA,TGTGCCAGCAGTTACGGGCAGGGCAATGGCTACACCTTC,CASSYGQGNGYTF
TRBV6-1,TRBJ1-1,NA,NA,TGTGCCAGCAGTGAAGTGACAATCGCTGAAGCTTTCTTT,CASSEVTIAEAFF
TRBV29-1,TRBJ2-4,NA,NA,TGCAGCGTTGAGGGGGGCGGGGGTATTCAGTACTTC,CSVEGGGGIQYF
TRBV25-1,TRBJ2-7,NA,NA,TGTGCCAGCAGTGATACCGTAGGCGAGCAGTACTTC,CASSDTVGEQYF
TRBV5-1,TRBJ1-1,NA,NA,TGCGCCAGCAGCTCGGGGGGGGCGCCGAACACTGAAGCTTTCTTT,CASSSGGAPNTEAFF
TRBV6-5,TRBJ1-1,NA,NA,TGTGTCAGCAGCCACGGGACCACTGAAGCTTTCTTT,CVSSHGTTEAFF
TRBV9,TRBJ1-1,NA,NA,TGTGCCAGCAGCGGCTCGGAGATAACTGAAGCTTTCTTT,CASSGSEITEAFF
TRBV28,TRBJ1-4,NA,once,TGTGCCACCGGGACACGCCTTGAAAAACTGTTTTTT,CATGTRLEKLFF
TRBV6-1,TRBJ1-5,NA,NA,TGTGCCAGCAGTGTCAGGAGGGGCAATCAGCCCCAGCATTTT,CASSVRRGNQPQHF
TRBV25-1,TRBJ2-7,NA,NA,TGTGCCAGCATTCCGGTTAGCCCCACCTACGAGCAGTACTTC,CASIPVSPTYEQYF
TRBV15,TRBJ2-1,TRBD2,NA,TGTGCCACCAGCAGAGAATGGGGGGGAAATGAGCAGTTCTTC,CATSREWGGNEQFF
TRBV30,TRBJ1-3,TRBD1,NA,TGTGCCTGGAGCCAAAGGACAGGGGTGACTGGAAACACCATATATTTT,CAWSQRTGVTGNTIYF
TRBV28,TRBJ2-7,TRBD1,NA,TGTGCCACCCGTGGGGACAGGGCTGGGTACGAGCAGTACTTC,CATRGDRAGYEQYF
TRBV19,TRBJ2-4,TRBD2,NA,TGTGCCAGTAGTAAACTAGCGGAAGCAGACATTCAGTACTTC,CASSKLAEADIQYF
TRBV27,TRBJ2-1,TRBD2,NA,TGTGCCAGCAGTCCGATAGCGGGAGTGGCCTACAATGAGCAGTTCTTC,CASSPIAGVAYNEQFF
TRBV18,TRBJ1-1,TRBD1,NA,TGTGCCAGCTCAAAGGGGACAGGCTTTGGTGCTTTCTTT,CASSKGTGFGAFF
TRBV28,TRBJ1-1,NA,NA,TGTGCCAGCATTATTACCGGGATTATGAACACTGAAGCTTTCTTT,CASIITGIMNTEAFF
TRBV19,TRBJ2-7,TRBD1,NA,TGTGCCAGTAGCACCTCCGGGACAGGGCTTTCCTACGAGCAGTACTTC,CASSTSGTGLSYEQYF
TRBV7-3,TRBJ2-3,TRBD2,NA,TGTGCCAGCAGCTTAGGCGTAGCGGGACCCGCAGATACGCAGTATTTT,CASSLGVAGPADTQYF
TRBV6-6,TRBJ2-4,NA,NA,TGTGCCAGCAGCCCCCGGGCGATAGACATTCAGTACTTC,CASSPRAIDIQYF
TRBV10-3,TRBJ1-6,NA,NA,TGTGCCATCAGTGACCTGGGACGGGGGTATAATTCACCCCTCCACTTT,CAISDLGRGYNSPLHF
TRBV6-5,TRBJ2-3,TRBD1,NA,TGTGCCAGCAGTTCTCCGGGACAGGGTGTAAAGGATACGCAGTATTTT,CASSSPGQGVKDTQYF
TRBV7-3,TRBJ1-2,NA,NA,TGTGCCAGCAGCGTAACAGGGAGCCTAATTAACTATGGCTACACCTTC,CASSVTGSLINYGYTF
TRBV6-1,TRBJ1-1,TRBD1,NA,TGTGCCAGTAAGGGGGCGGATGAAGCTTTCTTT,CASKGADEAFF
TRBV5-1,TRBJ2-7,NA,few,TGCGCCAGCAGCTTGAACTCCTACGAGCAGTACTTC,CASSLNSYEQYF
TRBV7-8,TRBJ2-3,TRBD1,once,TGTGCCAGCAGCTTTTACCGGGACAGGGACACAGATACGCAGTATTTT,CASSFYRDRDTDTQYF
TRBV5-1,TRBJ2-7,TRBD2,NA,TGCGCCAGCAGCTCATACCCTAGCGGGGCCGTATCCTACGAGCAGTACTTC,CASSSYPSGAVSYEQYF
TRBV5-5,TRBJ2-7,TRBD1,NA,TGTGCCAGCAGCATCCGCCGGGACAGGGGTTCCTACGAGCAGTACTTC,CASSIRRDRGSYEQYF
TRBV6-6,TRBJ2-1,TRBD2,NA,TGTGCCAGCAGTTACGACGCCGGACTAGTGGGCAATGAGCAGTTCTTC,CASSYDAGLVGNEQFF
TRBV11-3,TRBJ2-7,TRBD2,NA,TGTGCCAGCAGCTTAAATTCCCTAGCGGGACGCTACGAGCAGTACTTC,CASSLNSLAGRYEQYF
TRBV7-3,TRBJ2-3,TRBD2,once,TGTGCCAGCAGCGTGACTAGCGGGAGCACAGATACGCAGTATTTT,CASSVTSGSTDTQYF
TRBV6-1,TRBJ2-7,TRBD2,NA,TGTGCCAGCAGTGAAGCGAGGGTGTTGCGGACTAGCGGTTCCTACGAGCAGTACTTC,CASSEARVLRTSGSYEQYF
TRBV18,TRBJ2-7,TRBD2,NA,TGTGCCAGCTCACCACCAGGGTCGGCGGGAGGGCGCGAGCAGTACTTC,CASSPPGSAGGREQYF
TRBV10-3,TRBJ1-1,NA,NA,TGTGCCATCAGCCGAGCGAACACTGAAGCTTTCTTT,CAISRANTEAFF
TRBV2,TRBJ2-1,TRBD2,NA,TGTGCCAGCAGTTTCCATATGACTAGCGGGAGTGAAGAGCAGTTCTTC,CASSFHMTSGSEEQFF
TRBV9,TRBJ2-7,NA,NA,TGTGCCAGCAGCCCTCGGACGGGGGCCTACGAGCAGTACTTC,CASSPRTGAYEQYF
TRBV27,TRBJ2-1,NA,NA,TGTGCCAGCAGTTTATCCGGGATTGAGCAGTTCTTC,CASSLSGIEQFF
TRBV15,TRBJ1-6,NA,NA,TGTGCCACCAGCCGGACGCCACAAGAGTCACCCCTCCACTTT,CATSRTPQESPLHF
TRBV4-2,TRBJ1-3,NA,NA,TGTGCCAGTTCGATGGCGAACTCTGGAAACACCATATATTTT,CASSMANSGNTIYF
TRBV19,TRBJ1-5,NA,NA,TGTGCCAGTAGTATACTAGTGACAGTAAGCAATCAGCCCCAGCATTTT,CASSILVTVSNQPQHF
TRBV11-2,TRBJ2-2,TRBD1,NA,TGTGCCAGCAGCGTCAACGGACAGGCGAACACCGGGGAGCTGTTTTTT,CASSVNGQANTGELFF
TRBV6-1,TRBJ1-2,NA,NA,TGTGCCAGCAGCCAAAGGGTGGGGGATGGCTACACCTTC,CASSQRVGDGYTF
TRBV5-6,TRBJ1-1,NA,NA,TGTGCCAGCACCTGGTTAAGGGGGGTGGACACTGAAGCTTTCTTT,CASTWLRGVDTEAFF
TRBV5-1,TRBJ1-5,NA,NA,TGCGCCAGCAGCTTGGACGGGGGACAAACTCAGCCCCAGCATTTT,CASSLDGGQTQPQHF
TRBV6-6,TRBJ1-1,NA,NA,TGTGCCAGCAGTTCAAGGACCCAGAACACTGAAGCTTTCTTT,CASSSRTQNTEAFF
TRBV27,TRBJ1-1,NA,NA,TGTGCCAGCAGTTTAGGGCTGGGTCGGACTGAAGCTTTCTTT,CASSLGLGRTEAFF
TRBV7-8,TRBJ1-1,NA,once,TGTGCCAGCAGCTTAGGGGGGGCAAACACTGAAGCTTTCTTT,CASSLGGANTEAFF
TRBV18,TRBJ1-2,NA,NA,TGTGCCAGCTCGCCTGACGAAGGGCGACTCTATGGCTACACCTTC,CASSPDEGRLYGYTF
TRBV9,TRBJ2-3,TRBD1,NA,TGTGCCAGCAGCGTGGGACAGGGCGGCACAGATACGCAGTATTTT,CASSVGQGGTDTQYF
TRBV4-2,TRBJ2-5,NA,NA,TGTGCCAGCAGCCAAAGTCTGCGGGGAGAGACCCAGTACTTC,CASSQSLRGETQYF
TRBV29-1,TRBJ2-2,NA,NA,TGCAGCGTTGAGTCGGAGACTCCGGGGGAGCTGTTTTTT,CSVESETPGELFF
TRBV28,TRBJ1-5,NA,once,TGTGCCAGCATCGAATGGCCGGGCAGCAATCAGCCCCAGCATTTT,CASIEWPGSNQPQHF